This TCR beta chain is drawn from a study of cytomegalovirus exposure and HLA in healthy donors. Notes on the study in general: Earlier findings revealed that most TCR beta V segments proved productive either about 87% or about 30% of the time. Reports state that TCR beta sequences accurately predicted most subjects' HLA-A and HLA-B alleles. The study listed roughly 160 cytomegalovirus-associated TCR beta chains.

This CDR3 contains 13 residues. With 6 bases clipped from V and 4 bases from J, the junction kept 4 bases outside the gene matches. Germline lookup yields CDR1 MNHEY and CDR2 SVGAGI. Researchers ran the PCR with 60 Vbeta and 13 Jbeta primers. Source study methods: Later work found 65 million to 90 million unique TCR beta chains, with roughly 11 million shared. The assay was immunoSEQ multiplex PCR, and TCRdb's table has in-frame clones only and misses some. D and trimming come from the DNA, and the V and J calls and clone size come from that table. The data hold about 130,000 clones, with roughly 69% observed a single time. Comments on this clone: The antigen is not known.

Sequenced: PBMCs. This chain links TRBV6-5 with TRBJ1-2, with 8 positions matching TRBD1. The TCR originated in a human donor in good health. The CDR3 coding sequence is TGTGCCAGCAGCCGCGGACAGGGCTATGGCTACACCTTC. Protein: CASSRGQGYGYTF.